Listed below are T cell receptor beta chains from one sample, sequenced in a study of regulatory T cells in long-lasting Graves disease. A single record per CDR3 protein comes from TCRdb applying MiXCR to the multiplex PCR reads. The sample has 350,000 to 550,000 distinct CDR3 sequences; roughly 15% are singletons. This sample was shared with a second study, whose subject was T cells in Graves' hyperthyroidism and ophthalmopathy.

The specimen comprised peripheral blood mononuclear cells (PBMCs), sampled at new diagnosis, from a patient treated with antithyroid drugs. These receptors all come from a woman between 50 and 59 years old with Graves disease. Each CDR3 is given with its conserved first and last residue. The D gene is left open where the match is weak. Clone size is stated in some rows and not others, as once, few, many or a class when expanded.

clone_size d_call j_call v_call cdr3_nt cdr3_aa
- - TRBJ2-3 TRBV3-1 TGTGCCAGCAGCCATGGTGCTTCAGATACGCAGTATTTT CASSHGASDTQYF
- - TRBJ2-2 TRBV5-1 TGCGCCAGCACCTTGGGGGCCAGCGCGAACACCGGGGAGCTGTTTTTT CASTLGASANTGELFF
many TRBD1 TRBJ2-3 TRBV11-2 TGTGCCAGCAGCTTAGTCGGACAGGGGCGCACAGATACGCAGTATTTT CASSLVGQGRTDTQYF
- TRBD2 TRBJ2-3 TRBV12-3/TRBV12-4 TGTGCCAGCAGTCGGACTAGCGAAAGCACAGATACGCAGTATTTT CASSRTSESTDTQYF
many - TRBJ1-4 TRBV2 TGTGCCAGCAGTGAATCGTCAGGGCGTTATGAAAAACTGTTTTTT CASSESSGRYEKLFF
- TRBD2 TRBJ2-1 TRBV14 TGTGCCAGCAGCCCCCAGCGGGAGTGGAATGAGCAGTTCTTC CASSPQREWNEQFF
few - TRBJ1-6 TRBV9 TGTGCCAGCAGCGTCGGGCAGGAACTTTCACCCCTCCACTTT CASSVGQELSPLHF
few - TRBJ2-1 TRBV9 TGTGCCAGCACTCCCGAGAGCTCCTACAATGAGCAGTTCTTC CASTPESSYNEQFF
- TRBD1 TRBJ1-4 TRBV18 TGTGCCAGCTCACCCGGGACAGGGCCCGAAAAACTGTTTTTT CASSPGTGPEKLFF
many TRBD1 TRBJ1-5 TRBV28 TGTGCCAGCAGTACGGGACAGGGAGTCAATCAGCCCCAGCATTTT CASSTGQGVNQPQHF
many - TRBJ2-1 TRBV3-1 TGTGCCAGCAGCCAAGGAGCGGACAGGCAGTTCTTC CASSQGADRQFF
many - TRBJ2-2 TRBV2 TGTGCCAGCCGGTCGGGTGGGGAGCTGTTTTTT CASRSGGELFF
- - TRBJ2-1 TRBV19 TGTGCCAGTAGTCTTGACAGTCCCTTCTACAATGAGCAGTTCTTC CASSLDSPFYNEQFF
few TRBD1 TRBJ2-5 TRBV7-2 TGTGCCAGCAGCTTAACCTGGGACAGGGGAGAGACCCAGTACTTC CASSLTWDRGETQYF
many TRBD1 TRBJ1-5 TRBV30 TGTGCCTGGACCGCGACAGGGGGTCGCAATCAGCCCCAGCATTTT CAWTATGGRNQPQHF
few TRBD1 TRBJ1-6 TRBV28 TGTGCCAGCAGTTTGGACAGGGGATTTCGAAATAATTCACCCCCCCACTTT CASSLDRGFRNNSPPHF
many - TRBJ1-3 TRBV5-1 TGCGCCAGCAGCTTGTCCGGGAGGGACACCATATATTTT CASSLSGRDTIYF
few - TRBJ2-2 TRBV27 TGTGCCAGCATGGGAGCAGGTACCGGGGAGCTGTTTTTT CASMGAGTGELFF
- - TRBJ2-5 TRBV30 TGTGCCTGGAGTGTGGGGGGACCGGCAGAGACCCAGTACTTC CAWSVGGPAETQYF
- - TRBJ2-1 TRBV7-2 TGTGCCAGCAGCCCGAATTTTGGGCAGTTCTTC CASSPNFGQFF
many - TRBJ1-1 TRBV2 TGTGCCAGCAGTGCTCTCTCTGAAGCTTTCTTT CASSALSEAFF
- TRBD2 TRBJ2-7 TRBV5-1 TGCGCCAGCAGCTCAAAAGCGGGAGCGACCTACGAGCAGTACTTC CASSSKAGATYEQYF
many - TRBJ2-1 TRBV27 TGTGCCAGCAGTTTATCGCGACTAGGGGCCTACAATGAGCAGTTCTTC CASSLSRLGAYNEQFF
many - TRBJ2-3 TRBV5-1 TGCGCCAGCAGCGCGGATAGGGGTACAGATACGCAGTATTTT CASSADRGTDTQYF
many TRBD2 TRBJ2-3 TRBV7-2 TGTGCCAGCAGCTTAGCTGGAGCTATAGCGGGAGTACGGGTTACGCAGTATTTT CASSLAGAIAGVRVTQYF
many TRBD2 TRBJ2-1 TRBV29-1 TGCAGCGTCCCGAGCGGGAGAATTGGTAATGAGCAGTTCTTC CSVPSGRIGNEQFF
many - TRBJ1-4 TRBV10-3 TGTGCCATCAGTGAGTCGTCGGACAGTTATGAAAAACTGTTTTTT CAISESSDSYEKLFF
many - TRBJ1-5 TRBV27 - CASSSSDRGLNQPQHF
- TRBD1 TRBJ1-1 TRBV29-1 TGCAGCGCGGGCGGACAGGGCTTAGGCACTGAAGCTTTCTTT CSAGGQGLGTEAFF
few TRBD2 TRBJ2-1 TRBV7-6 TGTGCCAGCAGCTTAAGATCTGCGGGGGGTAGGTATGAGCAGTTCTTC CASSLRSAGGRYEQFF
many TRBD2 TRBJ2-1 TRBV5-1 TGCGCCAGCAGACGTAGACTAGCGGGAGCTTCCTTCGATGAGCAGTTCTTC CASRRRLAGASFDEQFF
many TRBD2 TRBJ2-7 TRBV2 TGTGCCAGCAGTTTTATTAGACCGGGACTAGGGGTCCACGAGCAGTACTTC CASSFIRPGLGVHEQYF
many - TRBJ2-1 TRBV9 TGTGCCAGCAGCGGACAGGGGAGGGTAGCGGATAGCTCCTACAATGAGCAGTTCTTC CASSGQGRVADSSYNEQFF
many - TRBJ1-1 TRBV3-1 TGCGCCAGCAGCCAAGAGAACACTGAAGCTTTCTTT CASSQENTEAFF
- - TRBJ2-2 TRBV28 TGTGCCAGCAACGCGGAAAACACCGGGGAGCTGTTTTTT CASNAENTGELFF
many - TRBJ1-5 TRBV7-8 TGTGCCAGCAGCTTGGGGGTAACTAGCAATCAGCCCCAGCATTTT CASSLGVTSNQPQHF
many - TRBJ2-7 TRBV12-3/TRBV12-4 TGTGCCAGCAGTTTATTGGGCGGGATCGACGAGCAGTACTTC CASSLLGGIDEQYF
many - TRBJ1-4 TRBV6-1 TGTGCCAGCACCAGACACGAGAATGAAAAACTGTTTTTT CASTRHENEKLFF
many - TRBJ2-5 TRBV6-5 TGTGCCAGCAGTTGGGGCGAGGGAAGGGAAGAGACCCAGTACTTC CASSWGEGREETQYF
- TRBD1 TRBJ1-1 TRBV7-9 TGTGCCAGCAGCCCACACAGGGGTGGTGACACTGAAGCTTTCTTT CASSPHRGGDTEAFF